The next 16 T cell receptor beta chains were all read from a single sample in a study of metastatic and nonmetastatic thyroid tumors. TCRdb re-called the PCR reads with MiXCR. The sample has around 40,000 clones; about a sixth are singletons. No treatment had been given to any patient before thyroid surgery. The sequenced sample was blood. The receptors originated from a male donor with papillary thyroid cancer or a benign thyroid nodule (not recorded which). Some clones in this sample may be carry-over from other donors' samples.

Remarks on this clone: A much larger clone lies a single base off, so this may be a read error. Additional DNA sequences in this sample encode the identical CDR3. This chain joins TRBV10-3 and TRBJ2-5; no clear D gene. The germline V gene has CDR1 ENHRY and CDR2 SYGVKD. The CDR3 has 14 residues. The V gene lost 4 bases and the J gene lost 5 bases, with 14 bases spanning the gap. CDR3: CAISANFERETQYF. Written as DNA, the CDR3 is TGTGCCATCAGTGCTAATTTTGAGCGTGAGACCCAGTACTTC.

This clone showed up many times. The V and J genes are TRBV5-6 and TRBJ1-5; no firm D call. The CDR3 runs 14 residues. V was pared by 0 bases and J by 1 base, with 5 bases between. Germline V gives CDR1 SGHDT, CDR2 YYEEEE. DNA of the CDR3: TGTGCCAGCAGCTTGGAAGCGAGCAATCAGCCCCAGCATTTT. Its protein is CASSLEASNQPQHF.

This clone was counted ten times or more. The chain recombines TRBV7-8 with TRBJ1-2; the D is unclear. V gave up 0 bases and J gave up 0 bases, with 8 bases separating them. Germline V CDR1 and CDR2: SGHVS, FQNEAQ. The CDR3 length is 15 residues. CDR3 in DNA: TGTGCCAGCAGCTTAGCCGGGCAGCCTAACTATGGCTACACCTTC. Translation gives CASSLAGQPNYGYTF.

Ten or more counts support this clone. V and J are TRBV7-9 and TRBJ2-1, with TRBD1 identical over 8 bases. The CDR3 sequence is 15 residues long. Germline CDR1 SEHNR, CDR2 FQNEAQ (reference sequence). V shed 4 bases, J shed 6 bases, and the junction held 8 bases outside the gene matches. The CDR3: CASSSTATGVNEQFF. The CDR3 DNA reads as TGTGCCAGCAGCTCCACGGCGACAGGGGTCAATGAGCAGTTCTTC. Filled out from reference TRBV7-9 and TRBJ2-1, the complete variable domain reads DTGVSQNPRHKITKRGQNVTFRCDPISEHNRLYWYRQTLGQGPEFLTYFQNEAQLEKSRLLSDRFSAERPKGSFSTLEIQRTEQGDSAMYLCASSSTATGVNEQFFGPGTRLTVL.

This clone was counted at least ten times. The V call is TRBV12-3 or TRBV12-4, the J call TRBJ2-7; 12 nucleotides align to TRBD2. This CDR3 region has 17 residues. Germline trimming cut 7 bases from V and 6 bases from J; bases unmatched to any gene: 16. The CDR3 coding sequence is TGTGCCAGCACACCTTCTAGCGGGAGGGCCGTGGGGGGCGAGCAGTACTTC. Translation: CASTPSSGRAVGGEQYF.

This clone has a handful of counts. This chain uses TRBV6-2 or TRBV6-3 with TRBJ1-1, with unresolved D. Trimming cost V 2 bases and J 5 bases, with 15 bases left between them. The CDR3 loop spans 15 amino acids. Germline assignment: CDR1 MNHEY and CDR2 SVGEGT. CDR3 sequence reads: CASSYSGKSGTEAFF. The DNA of the CDR3 is TGTGCCAGCAGTTACAGTGGCAAAAGCGGTACTGAAGCTTTCTTT.

Only one count was recorded for this clone. V is TRBV20-1 and J is TRBJ2-5; 8 positions agree with TRBD2. Trimming removed 4 bases from V and 3 bases from J; junction bases left unmatched: 13. Germline V gene data show CDR1 as DFQATT and CDR2 as SNEGSKA (reference sequence). This CDR3 is built from 16 residues. The CDR3, as DNA: TGCAGTGCTAAAGGAATAGCGGGACGAGGGGAAGAGACCCAGTACTTC. Translated: CSAKGIAGRGEETQYF.

The V gene is TRBV7-6, the J gene TRBJ1-2; D is unresolved. The germline V gene has CDR1 SGHVS and CDR2 FNYEAQ. V was shortened by 2 bases and J by 0 bases, with 4 bases between the two germline ends. The CDR3 covers 13 residues. The CDR3 coding sequence is TGTGCCAGCAGCTTATATCCTAACTATGGCTACACCTTC. Translating it yields CASSLYPNYGYTF.

This chain uses TRBV19 with TRBJ2-1; D remains unclear. The CDR3 has 14 amino acids. V was pared by 5 bases and J by 1 base, with 9 bases between. The germline V gene encodes CDR1 LNHDA and CDR2 SQIVND (reference sequence). The CDR3 DNA sequence: TGTGCCAGTAGTCCAGTGTGGTCCTACAATGAGCAGTTCTTC. Translated: CASSPVWSYNEQFF. The full variable domain, in which reference TRBV19 and TRBJ2-1 provide the parts outside the CDR3, is DGGITQSPKYLFRKEGQNVTLSCEQNLNHDAMYWYRQDPGQGLRLIYYSQIVNDFQKGDIAEGYSVSREKKESFPLTVTSAQKNPTAFYLCASSPVWSYNEQFFGPGTRLTVL.

The chain uses TRBV5-1 and TRBJ1-2; D remains ambiguous. Per the germline V gene, CDR1 is SGHRS and CDR2 is YFSETQ. The CDR3 is 15 residues long. The V and J ends lost 0 bases and 5 bases respectively, with 14 bases between them. The CDR3 sequence: CASSLEVRPPYGYTF. CDR3 DNA: TGCGCCAGCAGCTTGGAGGTGAGGCCGCCTTATGGCTACACCTTC.

At least ten counts were recorded for this clone. The chain recombines TRBV7-8 with TRBJ1-2; D remains unclear. From germline, CDR1 is SGHVS and CDR2 FQNEAQ. CDR3 length: 14 amino acids. Between the trimmed V and J ends, which lost 3 bases and 4 bases, there was a span of 12 bases. CDR3 in DNA: TGTGCCAGCAGCTTTCTTCGGGGAGGCTATGGCTACACCTTC. This sequence encodes CASSFLRGGYGYTF.

V gene TRBV20-1 combines with J gene TRBJ2-7; D not certain. V shed 6 bases and J shed 5 bases, with 23 bases lying between them. Germline lookup yields CDR1 DFQATT and CDR2 SNEGSKA (reference sequence). The CDR3 totals 15 residues. CDR3 sequence reads: CSAPVPQVPGDEQYF. The CDR3 DNA is TGCAGTGCCCCAGTCCCCCAGGTACCCGGAGACGAGCAGTACTTC.

This clone turned up a few times. The sample contains more than one DNA sequence encoding this CDR3. The V and J genes are TRBV5-1 and TRBJ2-7, with TRBD2 identical over 9 bases. Looked up from germline, CDR1 is SGHRS and CDR2 is YFSETQ. V shed 4 bases, J shed 5 bases, and the junction held 10 bases outside the gene matches. The CDR3 runs to 15 residues. The CDR3, as DNA: TGCGCCAGCAGCGCGACTAGCGGTAGAGCTGACGAGCAGTACTTC. The encoded protein is CASSATSGRADEQYF.

This clone has at least ten counts. The chain combines TRBV25-1 with TRBJ1-5; 8 bases fit TRBD1. The J segment lost 0 bases and the V segment lost 10 bases, leaving 8 bases of the junction unmatched. The CDR3 is 15 amino acids. Germline V lookup: CDR1 MGHDK, CDR2 SYGVNS. The CDR3 is CATPTGGDSNQPQHF. The CDR3 DNA reads as TGTGCCACGCCCACAGGGGGGGATAGCAATCAGCCCCAGCATTTT.

This clone was seen many times. The chain employs TRBV5-5 and TRBJ1-1; D is unclear. The germline V gene has CDR1 SGHKS and CDR2 YYEKEE (reference sequence). The CDR3 is 15 residues long. Trimming shortened V by 4 bases and J by 5 bases, and 18 bases separated the two germline ends. The CDR3 loop reads CASSLDVGLGTEAFF. CDR3 sequence (DNA): TGTGCCAGCAGCCTGGACGTGGGCCTTGGGACTGAAGCTTTCTTT.

This clone was picked up many times. V is TRBV7-9 and J is TRBJ2-7; TRBD1 agrees at 8 bases. This CDR3 region has 15 residues. Germline lookup yields CDR1 SEHNR and CDR2 FQNEAQ (reference sequence). V was clipped by 5 bases and J by 0 bases; unmatched bases: 6. CDR3 sequence: CASSPQGAISYEQYF. DNA of the CDR3: TGTGCCAGCAGCCCCCAGGGGGCCATCTCCTACGAGCAGTACTTC. Full variable domain (remainder filled in from reference TRBV7-9 and TRBJ2-7): DTGVSQNPRHKITKRGQNVTFRCDPISEHNRLYWYRQTLGQGPEFLTYFQNEAQLEKSRLLSDRFSAERPKGSFSTLEIQRTEQGDSAMYLCASSPQGAISYEQYFGPGTRLTVT.